One sample yielded the 22 T cell receptor beta chains listed below, sequenced in a study of regulatory T cells in long-lasting Graves disease (dated by TCRdb to about 2021). Interpreted using the paper, the time point label stands for: persistent/refractory GD, antithyroid drugs over 5 years with positive TRAb. RNA was extracted from PBMCs in TRIzol for both TCR sequencing and RNA sequencing. Libraries were constructed by multiplex PCR. Sequenced on an Illumina HiSeq 4000. TCR beta libraries were built with iRepertoire HTBI primers and Arm-PCR amplification of CDR3 regions. In-frame beta chains were kept once TCRdb had trimmed the public reads at Q25 with fastp and called clones with MiXCR. Rows with a matching CDR3 protein are joined into one entry that keeps the most common DNA and genes. Present in this sample are 390,000 or so distinct CDR3 sequences, roughly 24% of which were seen just once. The top ten clones comprise around 30% of the sample.

The sequences come from peripheral blood mononuclear cells (PBMCs), collected when the disease was refractory, from a patient treated with antithyroid drugs. The receptors shown here come from a woman aged 40 to 50 with Graves disease. Donor details come from another sample of the same person, matched by shared clones.

V is TRBV30 and J is TRBJ2-7; TRBD1 matches 8 bases. The CDR3 contains 15 residues. With V trimmed by 0 bases and J by 4 bases, 8 bases remained unmatched. CDR1 and CDR2 from the germline V gene are GTSNPN and SVGIG (reference sequence). The DNA of the CDR3 is TGTGCCTGGAGTGTCGTTGGACAGGGAACGTACGAGCAGTACTTC. It translates to CAWSVVGQGTYEQYF.

This clonotype showed up just a few times. This rearrangement joins TRBV30 to TRBJ1-2, with a tentative D call TRBD1 (6 bases). The V and J ends lost 5 bases and 3 bases respectively, with 13 bases between them. From germline, CDR1 is GTSNPN and CDR2 SVGIG (reference sequence). The CDR3 consists of 13 residues. CDR3 nucleotide sequence: TGTGCCTGGGGACAGACCGTAGACTATGGCTACACCTTC. Protein product: CAWGQTVDYGYTF. The variable domain in full, with the rest retrieved from reference TRBV30 and TRBJ1-2, is SQTIHQWPATLVQPVGSPLSLECTVEGTSNPNLYWYRQAAGRGLQLLFYSVGIGQISSEVPQNLSASRPQDRQFILSSKKLLLSDSGFYLCAWGQTVDYGYTFGSGTRLTVV.

The rearrangement links TRBV25-1 to TRBJ2-7; D is undetermined. V was cut by 0 bases and J by 4 bases, with 13 bases left in between. This CDR3 has 15 amino acids. Germline CDR1 and CDR2: MGHDK and SYGVNS. The CDR3 loop reads CASSEYVGYPYEQYF. CDR3 coding DNA: TGTGCCAGCAGTGAATACGTGGGATACCCGTACGAGCAGTACTTC.

This chain uses TRBV10-3 with TRBJ2-5; 7 nucleotides align to TRBD2. CDR3 length: 13 residues. Unmatched junction bases numbered 6, after V lost 7 bases and J lost 4 bases. CDR1 and CDR2 from the germline V gene are ENHRY and SYGVKD. CDR3 protein: CAIMAGVGETQYF. CDR3 bases: TGTGCCATCATGGCGGGAGTAGGAGAGACCCAGTACTTC.

This clonotype occurred a few times. The CDR3 spells CASSLEGLVLEQYF. CDR3 DNA: TGTGCCAGCAGCTTGGAGGGACTAGTGCTTGAGCAGTACTTC. The chain employs TRBV5-8 and TRBJ2-7, with TRBD2 identical over 8 bases. Germline loops: CDR1 SGHTS, CDR2 YDEGEE. The CDR3 loop spans 14 amino acids. The V gene end was trimmed by 0 bases and the J gene end by 7 bases; junction bases not matched to a gene: 6.

Many counts were recorded for this clonotype. The chain uses TRBV11-2 and TRBJ1-5; D is perhaps TRBD1 (6 bases). The germline gives CDR1 SGHAT, CDR2 FQNNGV. This CDR3 contains 16 residues. Trimming left V 5 bases short and J 4 bases short, with 18 bases between. The CDR3 bases are TGTGCCAGCAGCCCTAGTAGGGGGACGGGGAATCAGCCCCAGCATTTT. This translates into CASSPSRGTGNQPQHF.

This clonotype has a count of ten or more. This rearrangement joins TRBV28 to TRBJ2-6, with 8 bases identical to TRBD1. Germline V gives CDR1 MDHEN, CDR2 SYDVKM. This CDR3 region has 18 residues. Trimming at V came to 2 bases and at J to 0 bases, leaving 6 bases not matched to a gene. CDR3 region: CASSLPDRGGSGANVLTF. CDR3 in DNA: TGTGCCAGCAGTTTACCCGACAGGGGAGGCTCTGGGGCCAACGTCCTGACTTTC.

This clonotype was seen a few times. The J gene is TRBJ2-3, the V gene TRBV28; 8 bases line up with TRBD1. Germline V lookup: CDR1 MDHEN, CDR2 SYDVKM. This CDR3 has 15 residues. V shed 8 bases, J shed 2 bases, and the junction held 9 bases outside the gene matches. CDR3 sequence reads: CASELRTGNTDTQYF. As DNA, the CDR3 is TGTGCCAGCGAATTACGGACAGGGAACACAGATACGCAGTATTTT.

The chain uses TRBV9 and TRBJ2-7; TRBD2 matches at 11 bases. Germline V lookup: CDR1 SGDLS, CDR2 YYNGEE. The CDR3 loop spans 16 amino acids. J was trimmed by 4 bases and V by 4 bases; bases with no gene match: 10. CDR3 protein: CASSIGTSGPYYEQYF. The CDR3 nucleotides read TGTGCCAGCAGCATTGGGACTAGCGGTCCCTATTACGAGCAGTACTTC.

This clonotype was counted only a few times. The rearrangement joins TRBV20-1 to TRBJ2-4, with 15 bases aligning to TRBD2. The germline V gene has CDR1 DFQATT and CDR2 SNEGSKA (reference sequence). The CDR3 is 19 residues long. Trimming removed 3 bases from V and 1 base from J; junction bases left unmatched: 10. Here the CDR3 reads CSARSGLAGGPGAKNIQYF. The CDR3 DNA reads as TGCAGTGCTAGGTCCGGACTAGCGGGAGGGCCTGGGGCCAAAAACATTCAGTACTTC.

This clonotype was recorded at least ten times. V and J are TRBV28 and TRBJ1-1, with TRBD1 matching 8 bases. V lost 5 bases to trimming and J lost 2 bases; unmatched junction nucleotides: 10. The CDR3 spans 16 residues. Germline assignment: CDR1 MDHEN and CDR2 SYDVKM. This CDR3 reads CASSPGGQVVNTEAFF. CDR3 DNA: TGTGCCAGCAGTCCTGGGGGACAGGTTGTTAACACTGAAGCTTTCTTT.

This clonotype was seen once. Given a much more abundant clone one base away, this may be a read error. This chain links TRBV7-9 with TRBJ2-5; TRBD1 is a possible D gene (6 bases). CDR3 length: 15 amino acids. V lost 3 bases and J lost 0, with 11 bases in between. Germline CDR1 SEHNR, CDR2 FQNEAQ (reference sequence). DNA for the CDR3: TGTGCCAGCAGCTTCGGACAGACGCACCAAGAGACCCAGTACTTC. It yields the protein CASSFGQTHQETQYF.

The V call is TRBV11-2, the J call TRBJ1-1, with D uncertain. The CDR3 has 14 amino acids. Trimming removed 1 base from V and 1 base from J, with 7 bases in between. Germline lookup yields CDR1 SGHAT and CDR2 FQNNGV. The CDR3: CASSLVRQNTEAFF. The CDR3 DNA sequence: TGTGCCAGCAGCTTAGTGAGACAGAACACTGAAGCTTTCTTT.

The V and J genes are TRBV7-9 and TRBJ1-1; D call uncertain. Germline V CDR1 and CDR2: SEHNR, FQNEAQ (reference sequence). Trimming shortened V by 4 bases and J by 0 bases, and 12 bases separated the two germline ends. There are 15 residues in the CDR3. The CDR3 protein is CASSSSLGMNTEAFF. The CDR3 DNA reads as TGTGCCAGCAGCTCCTCGCTTGGGATGAACACTGAAGCTTTCTTT.

About this clonotype itself: The junction differs from germline at one of its ends, possibly a read error. This chain connects TRBV5-1 to TRBJ2-1; TRBD2 matches 9 bases. Looked up from germline, CDR1 is SGHRS and CDR2 is YFSETQ. The CDR3 loop spans 14 amino acids. The CDR3 is CASRLAGNYSEQFF. The CDR3 coding sequence is TGCGCCAGCAGGCTAGCGGGGAACTACAGTGAGCAGTTCTTC.

The V and J genes are TRBV4-1 and TRBJ2-7, with D uncertain. In germline, CDR1 is MGHRA, CDR2 YSYEKL. Between the trimmed V and J ends, which lost 1 base and 1 base, there was a span of 8 bases. The CDR3 consists of 14 residues. The CDR3 DNA reads as TGCGCCAGCAGCCAAGCCGAACAGTCCTACGAGCAGTACTTC. It is translated as CASSQAEQSYEQYF.

This clonotype was seen ten or more times. The CDR3 is CASTAGLGGEKLFF. CDR3 nucleotides: TGTGCCAGCACCGCGGGACTTGGGGGTGAAAAACTGTTTTTT. The rearrangement links TRBV28 to TRBJ1-4; D possibly corresponds to TRBD1 (5 bases). Trimming took 7 bases from V and 7 from J, leaving 16 bases between them. From germline, CDR1 is MDHEN and CDR2 SYDVKM. The CDR3 has 14 residues. Complete variable domain (other parts from reference TRBV28 and TRBJ1-4): DVKVTQSSRYLVKRTGEKVFLECVQDMDHENMFWYRQDPGLGLRLIYFSYDVKMKEKGDIPEGYSVSREKKERFSLILESASTNQTSMYLCASTAGLGGEKLFFGSGTQLSVL.

J is TRBJ2-4 and V is TRBV7-9; no reliable D call. The end of the DNA aligns better with TRBJ1-2, so the J call may be wrong. The CDR3 has 12 amino acids. Germline CDR1 and CDR2: SEHNR and FQNEAQ (reference sequence). CDR3 in amino acids: CASSLGLRSYTF. DNA of the CDR3: TGTGCCAGCAGCTTAGGGCTACGGAGCTACACCTTC.

This clonotype was found a few times. This rearrangement joins TRBV10-1 to TRBJ1-1, with D perhaps TRBD1 (6 bases). The CDR3 runs to 14 residues. Trimming cost V 6 bases and J 6 bases, with 17 bases left between them. Per the germline V gene, CDR1 is WNHNN and CDR2 is SYGVQD (reference sequence). The CDR3 DNA follows: TGCGCCAGCAGGGAGGACAGTCGGAGCCCTGAAGCTTTCTTT. Translated, it gives CASREDSRSPEAFF.

This clonotype has a count of ten or more. V usage is TRBV28 and J usage is TRBJ1-2; the D gene is possibly TRBD1 (5 bases). The CDR3 has 15 amino acids. V was cut by 7 bases and J by 6 bases, with 21 bases left in between. CDR1 is MDHEN and CDR2 is SYDVKM in the germline V gene. Here the CDR3 DNA reads TGTGCCAGCACCCTTCCCCAGGGATTCTTTAATGGCTACACCTTC. This gives the protein CASTLPQGFFNGYTF.

This clonotype turned up a few times. This chain joins TRBV7-9 and TRBJ2-4; 7 bases fit TRBD1. Trimming took 4 bases from V and 2 from J; bases not matched to a gene: 11. The CDR3 is made up of 17 amino acids. Per germline, CDR1 SEHNR and CDR2 FQNEAQ (reference sequence). The CDR3 DNA follows: TGTGCCAGCAGCTCCACGCGAGGGGGCTGGACCAAAAACATTCAGTACTTC. It specifies CASSSTRGGWTKNIQYF. Drawing the rest from reference TRBV7-9 and TRBJ2-4, the complete variable domain is DTGVSQNPRHKITKRGQNVTFRCDPISEHNRLYWYRQTLGQGPEFLTYFQNEAQLEKSRLLSDRFSAERPKGSFSTLEIQRTEQGDSAMYLCASSSTRGGWTKNIQYFGAGTRLSVL.

This rearrangement joins TRBV7-2 to TRBJ2-5, with 7 nucleotides matching TRBD2. Germline V gene lookup returns CDR1 SGHTA and CDR2 FQGNSA. The length of the CDR3 is 14 residues. V lost 1 base to trimming and J lost 4 bases; unmatched junction nucleotides: 3. CDR3 amino acids: CASSLGLARETQYF. The CDR3 DNA reads TGTGCCAGCAGCTTAGGACTAGCCCGAGAGACCCAGTACTTC.